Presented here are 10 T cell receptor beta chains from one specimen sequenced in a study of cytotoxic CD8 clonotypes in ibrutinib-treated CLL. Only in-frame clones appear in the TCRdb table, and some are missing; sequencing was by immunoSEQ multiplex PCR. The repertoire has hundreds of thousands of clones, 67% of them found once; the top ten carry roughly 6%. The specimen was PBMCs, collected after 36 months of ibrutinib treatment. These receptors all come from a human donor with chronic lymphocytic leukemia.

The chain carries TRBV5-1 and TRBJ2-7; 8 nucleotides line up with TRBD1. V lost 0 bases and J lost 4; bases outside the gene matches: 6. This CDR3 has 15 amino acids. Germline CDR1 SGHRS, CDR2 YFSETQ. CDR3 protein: CASSLATGERYEQYF. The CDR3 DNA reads TGCGCCAGCAGCTTGGCGACAGGGGAAAGGTACGAGCAGTACTTC.

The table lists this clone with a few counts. CDR3 in amino acids: CASSQPRDRGSYEQYF. For the CDR3, the DNA is TGTGCCAGCAGCCAGCCCCGGGACAGGGGTTCCTACGAGCAGTACTTC. The chain has TRBV7-9 and TRBJ2-7; 10 bases are shared with TRBD1. CDR3 length: 16 residues. V was pared by 5 bases and J by 1 base, with 8 bases of the junction left unmatched. Germline CDR1 SEHNR, CDR2 FQNEAQ (reference sequence).

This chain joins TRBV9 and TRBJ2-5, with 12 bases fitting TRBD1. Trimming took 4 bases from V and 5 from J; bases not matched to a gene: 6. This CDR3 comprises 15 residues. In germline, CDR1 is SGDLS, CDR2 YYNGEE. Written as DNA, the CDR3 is TGTGCCAGCAGCTCCCGGGACAGGGGGCAGGAGACCCAGTACTTC. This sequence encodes CASSSRDRGQETQYF.

This chain's CDR3 is CASSRKLAGREQYF. CDR3 in DNA: TGTGCCAGCAGCCGAAAGTTAGCTGGGAGGGAGCAGTACTTC. The chain uses TRBV27 and TRBJ2-7; D is perhaps TRBD2 (6 bases). Trimming stripped 6 bases from V and 7 bases from J, with 19 bases between. Germline lookup yields CDR1 MNHEY and CDR2 SMNVEV (reference sequence). This CDR3 is built from 14 residues.

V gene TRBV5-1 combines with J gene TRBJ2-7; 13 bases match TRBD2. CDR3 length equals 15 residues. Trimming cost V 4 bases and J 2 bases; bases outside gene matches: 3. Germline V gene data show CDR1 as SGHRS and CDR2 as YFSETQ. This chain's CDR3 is CASSQTSGRPYEQYF. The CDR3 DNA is TGCGCCAGCAGCCAGACTAGCGGGAGGCCCTACGAGCAGTACTTC. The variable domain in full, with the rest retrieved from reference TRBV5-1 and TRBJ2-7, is KAGVTQTPRYLIKTRGQQVTLSCSPISGHRSVSWYQQTPGQGLQFLFEYFSETQRNKGNFPGRFSGRQFSNSRSEMNVSTLELGDSALYLCASSQTSGRPYEQYFGPGTRLTVT.

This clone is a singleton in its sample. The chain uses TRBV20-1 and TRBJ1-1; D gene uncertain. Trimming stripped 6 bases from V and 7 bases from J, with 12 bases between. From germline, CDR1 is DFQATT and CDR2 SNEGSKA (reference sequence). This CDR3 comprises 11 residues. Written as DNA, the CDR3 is TGCAGTGCCCCACGGCCAGGTGAAGCTTTCTTT. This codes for CSAPRPGEAFF.

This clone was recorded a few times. This chain's CDR3 is CASSDWGNNEKLFF. The DNA for the CDR3 is TGTGCCAGCAGTGATTGGGGGAATAATGAAAAACTGTTTTTT. The chain couples TRBV6-1 to TRBJ1-4, with D perhaps TRBD1 (5 bases). CDR3 length: 14 residues. Trimming removed 3 bases at V and 4 bases at J, with 9 bases between. The germline gives CDR1 MNHNS, CDR2 SASEGT.

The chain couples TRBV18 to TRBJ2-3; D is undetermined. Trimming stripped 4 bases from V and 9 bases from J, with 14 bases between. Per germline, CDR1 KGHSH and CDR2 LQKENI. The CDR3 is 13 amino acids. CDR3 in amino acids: CASSLLPEWTQYF. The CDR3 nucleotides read TGTGCCAGCTCACTACTACCGGAGTGGACGCAGTATTTT.

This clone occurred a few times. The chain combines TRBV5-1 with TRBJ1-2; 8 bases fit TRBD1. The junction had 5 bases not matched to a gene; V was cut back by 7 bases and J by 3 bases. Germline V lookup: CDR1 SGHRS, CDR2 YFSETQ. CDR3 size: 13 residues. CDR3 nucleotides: TGCGCCAGCGGCGGGACAGGAGACTATGGCTACACCTTC. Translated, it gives CASGGTGDYGYTF. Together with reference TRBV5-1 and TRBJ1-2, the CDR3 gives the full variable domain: KAGVTQTPRYLIKTRGQQVTLSCSPISGHRSVSWYQQTPGQGLQFLFEYFSETQRNKGNFPGRFSGRQFSNSRSEMNVSTLELGDSALYLCASGGTGDYGYTFGSGTRLTVV.

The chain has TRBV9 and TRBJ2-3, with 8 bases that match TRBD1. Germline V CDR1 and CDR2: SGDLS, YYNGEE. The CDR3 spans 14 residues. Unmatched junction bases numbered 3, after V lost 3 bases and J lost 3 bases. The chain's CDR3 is CASSGQGWTDTQYF. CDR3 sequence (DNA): TGTGCCAGCAGCGGACAGGGGTGGACAGATACGCAGTATTTT.